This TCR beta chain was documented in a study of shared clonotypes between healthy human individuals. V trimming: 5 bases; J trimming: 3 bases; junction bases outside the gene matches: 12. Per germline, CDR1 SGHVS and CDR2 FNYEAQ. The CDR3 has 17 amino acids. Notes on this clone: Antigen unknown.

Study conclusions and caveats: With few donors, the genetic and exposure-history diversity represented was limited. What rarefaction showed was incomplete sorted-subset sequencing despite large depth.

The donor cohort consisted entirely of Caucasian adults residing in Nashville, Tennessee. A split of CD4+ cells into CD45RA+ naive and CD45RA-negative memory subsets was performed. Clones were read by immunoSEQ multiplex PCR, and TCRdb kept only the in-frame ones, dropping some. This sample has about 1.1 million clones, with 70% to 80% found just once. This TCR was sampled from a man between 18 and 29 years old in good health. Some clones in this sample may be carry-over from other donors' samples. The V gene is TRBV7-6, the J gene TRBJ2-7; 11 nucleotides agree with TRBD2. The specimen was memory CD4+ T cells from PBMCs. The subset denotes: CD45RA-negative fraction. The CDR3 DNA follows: TGTGCCAGCAGCCGCTGGGGTAGCGGGAGGGCCGACTACGAGCAGTACTTC. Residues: CASSRWGSGRADYEQYF.